What follows is one T cell receptor beta chain and its context. This clonotype showed up many times. This clone's antigen is unknown. No base quality values were provided; no much bigger clone lies one nucleotide off. Amplification of TCR beta CDR3 regions was carried out from RNA transcripts. A first-round RT-PCR of the TCR CDR3 used the HTBI primer set with the Qiagen OneStep RT-PCR kit. Libraries were constructed in a second round of multiplex PCR, after which size selection and purification were performed. Sequencing of the libraries was done on an Illumina HiSeq2000 using paired-end 100 bp reads. From the authors' description of their analysis: SOAPnuke was used to process the raw data, with reads discarded if the reads contained adapters or uncalled bases, had a mean Phred below 15, or lacked an exact constant-primer or identifier match. COPE v1.2.5 was used to merge high-quality paired reads, and clonotypes were defined as unique nucleotide sequences. MiTCR v1.1 was used to align the clonotypes against IMGT TRBV, TRBD and TRBJ reference segments. Analysis was restricted to V-J combinations with a frequency above 0.0001, which covered about 99% of repertoires. The TCS score was defined as the ratio of F50 (clonal expansion) to E x V (chaos), calculated using BLOSUM62-based TCRdist between CDR3 peptides within each V-J. Welch's t-statistics and random forest reduced roughly 500 V-J features to roughly 13, which were used in a naive Bayes classifier (R e1071). Thyroid-blood repertoire similarity was quantified with the Morisita-Horn index. The public reads were reprocessed in TCRdb via fastp at Q25 and MiXCR, keeping in-frame beta chains. Rows are unified per CDR3 protein, each entry keeping the most common DNA and genes. V and J calls and clone size were set by TCRdb, not the authors. The sample includes 550,000 to 600,000 distinct CDR3 sequences, with 35% to 55% observed a single time. Around 17% of the sample is in the top ten clones.

The data were obtained in a study of T cells in Graves' hyperthyroidism and ophthalmopathy (dated by TCRdb to about 2019). A note on the overall study: To identify TCR V-J signatures that set the groups apart, the researchers used a discovery cohort of more than 95 patients, made up of 43 with Graves' ophthalmopathy and 57 with stable Graves' hyperthyroidism. Prospective prediction of ophthalmopathy was tested in an independent validation cohort consisting of 18 hyperthyroidism patients and some 17 patients who later progressed to ophthalmopathy. After sampling, hyperthyroidism patients received methimazole starting at 30 mg daily, and ophthalmopathy patients received high-dose intravenous methylprednisolone. The paper describes TCR Vbeta CDR3 sequencing of fewer than 150 peripheral blood samples, made up of fewer than 50 ophthalmopathy patients, roughly 80 hyperthyroidism patients and roughly 17 progressor patients. The study also compared thyroid tissue and blood T-cell repertoires from 6 or 7 Graves' hyperthyroidism patients. The 75 to 100 discovery patients were randomly split 7:3 into training and test sets. The investigation overall reported the following: Sample size was not statistically predetermined, and blinding of investigators to group allocation was not performed. Most expanded thyroid clonotypes (frequency above 0.001) were also detected in blood, suggesting blood repertoires may reflect thyroid immune responses. A 13 V-J signature model separated ophthalmopathy from stable hyperthyroidism, with roughly 88% sensitivity and roughly 84% specificity in cross-validation and 80%/75% in testing. In validation, progression to ophthalmopathy was predicted by the model with 55% to 71% sensitivity and approximately 78% specificity, a median of 6.5 months before onset.

The cysteine opens and the phenylalanine closes a CDR3 of 14 amino acids. Just the 42-base CDR3 DNA is kept, in frame starting at base 1. From a lookup of the germline V gene (reference sequence), CDR1 and CDR2 are MNHNY and SVGAGI. V is cut by 6 bases and J by 1 base, and the space between the germline ends is 9 bases. Patients with uncontrolled infections, other autoimmune diseases, pregnancy or lactation were excluded. Clinical symptoms, serum thyroxine and TRAb, thyroid ultrasound, and orbital computed tomography formed the basis for the diagnoses. Total RNA was extracted with Trizol reagent, and quality was checked on an Agilent 2100 Bioanalyzer.

The sample was peripheral blood or thyroid tissue (not recorded which). The clonotype originates from an adult woman with Graves' disease, either hyperthyroidism or ophthalmopathy (not recorded which). Recombination joined TRBV6-6 with TRBJ2-2; the D gene cannot be named for sure. The CDR3 here reads CASRSAENTGELFF. The bases read TGTGCCAGCAGGTCTGCGGAGAACACCGGGGAGCTGTTTTTT.